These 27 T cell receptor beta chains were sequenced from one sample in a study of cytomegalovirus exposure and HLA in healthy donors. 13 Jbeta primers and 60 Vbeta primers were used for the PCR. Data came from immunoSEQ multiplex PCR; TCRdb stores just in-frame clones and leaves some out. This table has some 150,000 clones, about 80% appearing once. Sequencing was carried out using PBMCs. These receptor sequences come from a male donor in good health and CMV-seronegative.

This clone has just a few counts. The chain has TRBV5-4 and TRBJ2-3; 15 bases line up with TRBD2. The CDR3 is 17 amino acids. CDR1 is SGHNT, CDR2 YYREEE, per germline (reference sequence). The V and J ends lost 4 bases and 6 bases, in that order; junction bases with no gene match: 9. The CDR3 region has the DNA TGTGCCAGCAGCCCTAGGACTAGCGGGGGGGCTAGGGATACGCAGTATTTT. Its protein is CASSPRTSGGARDTQYF.

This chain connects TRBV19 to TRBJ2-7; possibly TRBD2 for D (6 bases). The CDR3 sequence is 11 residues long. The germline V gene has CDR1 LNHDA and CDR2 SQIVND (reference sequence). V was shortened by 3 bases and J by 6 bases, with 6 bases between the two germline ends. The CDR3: CASSIGGEQYF. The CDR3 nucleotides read TGTGCCAGTAGTATCGGGGGCGAGCAGTACTTC.

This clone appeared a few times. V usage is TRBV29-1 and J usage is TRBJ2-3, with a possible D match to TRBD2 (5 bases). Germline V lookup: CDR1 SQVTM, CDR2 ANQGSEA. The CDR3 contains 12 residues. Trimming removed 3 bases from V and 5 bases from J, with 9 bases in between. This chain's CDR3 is CSVDPGGDTQYF. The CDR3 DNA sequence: TGCAGCGTTGATCCAGGAGGAGATACGCAGTATTTT.

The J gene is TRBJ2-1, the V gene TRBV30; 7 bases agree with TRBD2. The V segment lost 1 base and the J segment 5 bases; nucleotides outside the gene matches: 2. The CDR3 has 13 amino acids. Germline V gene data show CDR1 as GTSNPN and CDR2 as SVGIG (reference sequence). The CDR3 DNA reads TGTGCCTGGAGTGGGGACTACAACAATGAGCAGTTCTTC. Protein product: CAWSGDYNNEQFF.

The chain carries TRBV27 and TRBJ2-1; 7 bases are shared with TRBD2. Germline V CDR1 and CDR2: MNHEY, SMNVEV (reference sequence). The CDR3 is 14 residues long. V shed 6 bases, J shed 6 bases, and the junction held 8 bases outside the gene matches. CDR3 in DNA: TGTGCCAGCAGGAGCGGGATAGCGTTCAATGAGCAGTTCTTC. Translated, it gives CASRSGIAFNEQFF.

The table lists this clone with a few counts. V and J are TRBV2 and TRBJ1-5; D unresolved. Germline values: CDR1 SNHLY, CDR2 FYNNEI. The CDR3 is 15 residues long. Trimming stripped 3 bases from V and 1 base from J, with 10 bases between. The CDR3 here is CASSERFSSNQPQHF. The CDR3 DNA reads TGTGCCAGCAGTGAGAGATTCTCAAGCAATCAGCCCCAGCATTTT.

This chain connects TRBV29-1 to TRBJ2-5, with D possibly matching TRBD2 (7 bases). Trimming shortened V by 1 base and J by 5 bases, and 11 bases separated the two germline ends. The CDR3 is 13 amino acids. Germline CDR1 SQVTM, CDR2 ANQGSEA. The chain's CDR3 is CSVEVGGRETQYF. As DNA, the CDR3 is TGCAGCGTTGAAGTCGGGGGGCGGGAGACCCAGTACTTC.

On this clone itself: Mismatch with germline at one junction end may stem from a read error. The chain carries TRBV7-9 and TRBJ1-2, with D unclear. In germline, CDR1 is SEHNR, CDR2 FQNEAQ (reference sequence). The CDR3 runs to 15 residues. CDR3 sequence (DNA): TGTTCCAGCAGCTTAGAGTTTCTAGCGCGCTATGGCTACACCTTC. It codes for CSSSLEFLARYGYTF.

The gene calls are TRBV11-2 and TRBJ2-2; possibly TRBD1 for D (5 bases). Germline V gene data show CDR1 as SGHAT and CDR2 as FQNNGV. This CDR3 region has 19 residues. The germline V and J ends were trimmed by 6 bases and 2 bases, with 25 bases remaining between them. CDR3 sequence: CASRREGVGTGPNTGELFF. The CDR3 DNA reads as TGTGCCAGCAGACGAGAAGGTGTGGGTACAGGCCCAAACACCGGGGAGCTGTTTTTT.

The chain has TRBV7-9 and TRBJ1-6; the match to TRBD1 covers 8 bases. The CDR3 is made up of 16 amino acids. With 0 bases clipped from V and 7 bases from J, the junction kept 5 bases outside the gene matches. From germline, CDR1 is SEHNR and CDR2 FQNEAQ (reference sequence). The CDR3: CASSLAYGQGNSPLHF. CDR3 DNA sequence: TGTGCCAGCAGCTTAGCCTACGGACAGGGCAATTCACCCCTCCACTTT.

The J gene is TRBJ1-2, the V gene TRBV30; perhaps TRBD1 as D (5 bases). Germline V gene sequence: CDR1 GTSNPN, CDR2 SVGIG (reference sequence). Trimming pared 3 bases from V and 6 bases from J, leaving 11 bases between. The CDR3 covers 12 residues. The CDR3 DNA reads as TGTGCCTGGAGGCAGGGAGGCCATGGCTACACCTTC. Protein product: CAWRQGGHGYTF.

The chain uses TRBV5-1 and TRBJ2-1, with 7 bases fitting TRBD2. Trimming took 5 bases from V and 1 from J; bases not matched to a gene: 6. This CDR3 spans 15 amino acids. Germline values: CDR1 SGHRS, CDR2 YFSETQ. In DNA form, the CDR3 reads TGCGCCAGCAGTCCTTCCGGGGGGTCCTACAATGAGCAGTTCTTC. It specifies CASSPSGGSYNEQFF.

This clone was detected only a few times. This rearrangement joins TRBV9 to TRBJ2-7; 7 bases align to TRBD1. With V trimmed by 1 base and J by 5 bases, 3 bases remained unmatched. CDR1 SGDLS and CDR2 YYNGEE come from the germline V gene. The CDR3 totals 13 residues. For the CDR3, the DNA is TGTGCCAGCAGCGTACGGGACAGCCACGAGCAGTACTTC. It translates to CASSVRDSHEQYF.

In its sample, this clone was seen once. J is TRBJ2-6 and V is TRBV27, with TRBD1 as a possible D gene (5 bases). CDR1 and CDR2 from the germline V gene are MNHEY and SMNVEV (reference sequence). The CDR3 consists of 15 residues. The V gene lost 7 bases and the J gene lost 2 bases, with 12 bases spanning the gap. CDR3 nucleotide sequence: TGTGCCAGCACCCCAGACAGACCTGGGGCCAACGTCCTGACTTTC. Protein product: CASTPDRPGANVLTF.

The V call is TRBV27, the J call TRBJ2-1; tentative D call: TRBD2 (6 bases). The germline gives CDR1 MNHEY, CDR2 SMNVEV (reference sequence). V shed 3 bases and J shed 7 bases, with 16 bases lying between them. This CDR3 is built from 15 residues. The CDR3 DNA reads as TGTGCCAGCAGTTTCTCCCTCGGGAGTTATAATGAGCAGTTCTTC. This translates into CASSFSLGSYNEQFF.

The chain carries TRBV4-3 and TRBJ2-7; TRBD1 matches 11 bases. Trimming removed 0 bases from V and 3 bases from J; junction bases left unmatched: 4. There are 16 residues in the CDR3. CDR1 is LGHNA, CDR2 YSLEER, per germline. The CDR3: CASSQDYGTGGYEQYF. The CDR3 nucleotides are TGCGCCAGCAGCCAAGATTACGGGACAGGGGGCTACGAGCAGTACTTC.

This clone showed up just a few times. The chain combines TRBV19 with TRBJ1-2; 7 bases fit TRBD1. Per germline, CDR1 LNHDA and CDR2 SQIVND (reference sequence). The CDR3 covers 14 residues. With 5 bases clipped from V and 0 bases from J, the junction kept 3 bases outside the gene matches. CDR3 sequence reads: CASSPGTANYGYTF. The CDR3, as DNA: TGTGCCAGTAGTCCGGGGACAGCTAACTATGGCTACACCTTC.

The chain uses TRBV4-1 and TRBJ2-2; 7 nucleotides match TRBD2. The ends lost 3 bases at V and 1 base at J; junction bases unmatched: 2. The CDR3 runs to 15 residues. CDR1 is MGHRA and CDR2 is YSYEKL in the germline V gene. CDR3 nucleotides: TGCGCCAGCAGCCACGGGGGGAGGAACACCGGGGAGCTGTTTTTT. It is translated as CASSHGGRNTGELFF.

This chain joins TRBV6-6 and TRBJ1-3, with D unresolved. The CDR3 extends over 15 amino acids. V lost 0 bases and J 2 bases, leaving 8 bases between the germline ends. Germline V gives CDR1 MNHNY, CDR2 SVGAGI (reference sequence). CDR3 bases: TGTGCCAGCAGTTACTCGCGGCTGGCTGGAAACACCATATATTTT. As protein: CASSYSRLAGNTIYF.

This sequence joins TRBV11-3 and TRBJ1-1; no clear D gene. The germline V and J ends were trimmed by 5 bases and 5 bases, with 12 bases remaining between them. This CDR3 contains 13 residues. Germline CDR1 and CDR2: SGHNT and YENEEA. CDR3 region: CASSALRGTEAFF. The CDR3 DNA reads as TGTGCCAGCAGCGCCCTAAGAGGGACTGAAGCTTTCTTT.

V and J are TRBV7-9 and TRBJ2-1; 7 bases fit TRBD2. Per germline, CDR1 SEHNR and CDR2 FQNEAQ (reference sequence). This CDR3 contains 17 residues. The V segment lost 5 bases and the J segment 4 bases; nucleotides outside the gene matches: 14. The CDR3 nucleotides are TGTGCCAGCAGCCTCCCGGGAGGCGGGATCATATACAATGAGCAGTTCTTC. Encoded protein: CASSLPGGGIIYNEQFF.

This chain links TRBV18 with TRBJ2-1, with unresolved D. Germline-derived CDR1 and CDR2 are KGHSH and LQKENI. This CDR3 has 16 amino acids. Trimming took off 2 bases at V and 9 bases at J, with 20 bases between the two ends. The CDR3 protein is CASSPLISSVSGEQFF. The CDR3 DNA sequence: TGTGCCAGCTCACCATTAATTTCCTCGGTTTCGGGTGAGCAGTTCTTC.

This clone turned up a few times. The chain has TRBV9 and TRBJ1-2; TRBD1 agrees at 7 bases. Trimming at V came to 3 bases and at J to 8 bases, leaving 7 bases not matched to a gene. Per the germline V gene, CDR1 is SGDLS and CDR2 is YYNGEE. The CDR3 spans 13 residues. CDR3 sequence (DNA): TGTGCCAGCAGCGCGGGACAGAGAACGGGCTACACCTTC. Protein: CASSAGQRTGYTF.

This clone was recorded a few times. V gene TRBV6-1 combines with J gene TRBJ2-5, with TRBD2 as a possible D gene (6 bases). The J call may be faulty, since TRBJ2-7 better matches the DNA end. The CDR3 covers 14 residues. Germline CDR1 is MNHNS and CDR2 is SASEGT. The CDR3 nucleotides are TGTGCCAGCAGTGCTTTAGCGGACCTCTACGAGCAGTACTTC. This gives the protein CASSALADLYEQYF.

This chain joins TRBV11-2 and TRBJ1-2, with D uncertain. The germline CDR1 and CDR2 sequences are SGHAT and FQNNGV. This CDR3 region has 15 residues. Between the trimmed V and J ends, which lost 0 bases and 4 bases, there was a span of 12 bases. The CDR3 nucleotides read TGTGCCAGCAGCTTAGATGGGAGGGCTGGCTATGGCTACACCTTC. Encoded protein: CASSLDGRAGYGYTF.

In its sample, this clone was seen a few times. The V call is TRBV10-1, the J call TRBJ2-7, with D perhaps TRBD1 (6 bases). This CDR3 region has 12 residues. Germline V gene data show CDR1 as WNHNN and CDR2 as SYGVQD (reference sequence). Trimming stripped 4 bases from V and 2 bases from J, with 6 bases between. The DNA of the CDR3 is TGCGCCAGCAGTGGGGGGCCCTACGAGCAGTACTTC. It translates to CASSGGPYEQYF.

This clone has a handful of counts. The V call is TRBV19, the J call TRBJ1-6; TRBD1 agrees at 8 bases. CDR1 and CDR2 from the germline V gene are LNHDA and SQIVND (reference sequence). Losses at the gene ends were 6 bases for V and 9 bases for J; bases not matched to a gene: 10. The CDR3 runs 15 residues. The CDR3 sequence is CASSSTGVRASPLHF. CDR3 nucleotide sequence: TGTGCCAGTAGCTCGACAGGGGTAAGGGCTTCACCCCTCCACTTT. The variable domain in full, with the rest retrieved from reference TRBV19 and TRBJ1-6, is DGGITQSPKYLFRKEGQNVTLSCEQNLNHDAMYWYRQDPGQGLRLIYYSQIVNDFQKGDIAEGYSVSREKKESFPLTVTSAQKNPTAFYLCASSSTGVRASPLHFGNGTRLTVT.